This T cell receptor (beta chain) was captured in a study of tumor and adjacent non-tumor tissue in lung cancer (dated by TCRdb to between 2018 and 2020). A note on the overall study: Patients with adenocarcinoma (approximately 12), squamous cell carcinoma (2) and small cell lung cancer (1) were included in the cohort. Among the roughly 15 patients, ages ranged from about 30 to 85 years, approximately 10 were men and 5 were women, and disease was TNM stage I to III. Sequencing generated a total of approximately 130,000,000 productive TCRbeta reads, averaging about 4.2 million reads per sample. The study compared bulk TCRbeta repertoires from lung tumor tissue and matched distant non-tumor lung tissue of some 15 lung cancer patients. For each patient, one tumor sample and one normal lung sample were taken, giving thirty paired specimens that underwent TCRbeta CDR3 sequencing. Study-wide conclusions, independent of this receptor: Significantly higher TCR diversity was found in younger patients, and higher tumor TCR diversity was associated with shorter overall and disease-free survival. Tumor tissue showed significantly greater TCR diversity (inverse Simpson) than normal lung tissue (431.37 vs 166.20, P = 0.0075, Mann-Whitney U test). Peripheral blood was not sequenced, so blood TCRbeta repertoires were not examined in the lung cancer patients of the study. The methods do not name the sequencing platform or mention unique molecular identifiers. Only around 14 patients were in the cohort, and the authors stated that larger samples and more detailed clinical data are needed. In normal lung, the top 100 clones accounted for a significantly larger cumulative share of the repertoire than in tumor tissue.

In its sample, this clonotype comes out as medium-sized (0.01 to 0.1%). The antigen it binds to is not known. Base-call qualities are not available, and no considerably larger clone is one nucleotide away. The protocol used for the library was multiplex PCR. Sequencing took place on an Illumina HiSeq 2500. TCRbeta libraries were constructed through three rounds of nested PCR with primers (Table S4) according to protocols adapted from ARM-PCR. Before sequencing, PCR products of 200-500 bp were excised from the gel and purified with the QIAquick gel extraction kit. The study's processing was this. Reads were cleaned with Trimmomatic, merged with FLASH into complete CDR3 sequences, and assigned to V(D)J germline segments with MiTCR. Clonal diversity was computed as the inverse Simpson's index with VDJtools. A read counted as productive if the sequence was in-frame and lacked a premature stop codon. TCRdb reprocessed the public reads (quality trimming at Q25 with fastp, clone calling with MiXCR) and kept in-frame beta chains. Rows merge per CDR3 protein into single entries with the most common DNA and genes. The V and J calls shown here were made by TCRdb, not taken from the authors' results. For this sample there are about 66,000 distinct CDR3 sequences; around 73% appear just once. Roughly 28% of the sample is taken by the ten largest.

RNA was extracted from bulk unsorted tissue and checked for quality with a NanoDrop ND-1000 and an Agilent 2100. The donors were newly diagnosed lung cancer patients admitted for thoracic surgery in China from August to November 2014 who had not received prior chemotherapy. Patients with previous radiotherapy or chemotherapy, or with another concurrent cancer, were excluded from the study. Pieces of surgical tissue measuring roughly 1-2.1 cm3 were kept in RNAlater solution and stored at -80 degrees C until use. The clonotype originates from a man aged 55 to 69 with non-small cell lung cancer. The specimen sequenced was lung tumor tissue.

The CDR3 protein: CSVGQGRNEQFF. The nucleotides are TGCAGCGTTGGACAGGGACGTAATGAGCAGTTCTTC. Recombination linked TRBV29-1 to TRBJ2-1; the central 7 bases match TRBD1. Counted from cysteine to phenylalanine, this CDR3 has 12 amino acids. The DNA shown is the 36-base CDR3, in frame from base 1. Based on the germline V gene, the CDR1 and CDR2 sequences are SQVTM and ANQGSEA. V and J are trimmed by 4 bases and 7 bases, and the gene matches miss 4 bases of the junction.